This TCR beta chain stems from a study of regulatory T cells in long-lasting Graves disease. Looking at the study overall: Antithyroid drug intake by newly diagnosed Graves' patients had lasted under 3 months.

Time point described: newly diagnosed GD, antithyroid drugs for less than 3 months. Isolated PBMC RNA provided the starting material for the TCR library. This clonotype was counted between two and nine times. The V end lost 1 base, the J end lost 4 bases, and 13 bases lay between the germline ends. The CDR3 has 15 amino acids. Germline assignment: CDR1 MNHEY and CDR2 SVGAGI. With iRepertoire HTBI primers and Arm-PCR of CDR3 regions, TCR beta libraries were built. TCRdb re-called the multiplex PCR reads with MiXCR, one entry per CDR3 protein. This sample carries around 450,000 distinct CDR3 sequences, roughly 16% of them seen once, and the ten largest clones take about 12%. Another study also made use of these data, one on T cells in Graves' hyperthyroidism and ophthalmopathy. That report adds: In the blood, most expanded thyroid clonotypes above 0.001 appeared as well.

The chain carries TRBV6-5 and TRBJ2-5, with D perhaps matching TRBD2 (6 bases). This sequence originates from a man aged 35-49 years with Graves disease. The source material was peripheral blood mononuclear cells (PBMCs), sampled at new diagnosis, from a patient treated with antithyroid drugs. CDR3 DNA sequence: TGTGCCAGCAGTTACTTCACTAGCACGCGAGAGACCCAGTACTTC. It is translated as CASSYFTSTRETQYF.